This T cell receptor (beta chain) was obtained from a study of graft-versus-host responses after intestinal transplantation. Overall study results and limits: GvH clones surfaced in recipient marrow, some emerging earlier in ileum or blood.

Deletions cut 6 bases from V and 4 bases from J, with 15 bases between. Germline V CDR1 and CDR2: SQVTM, ANQGSEA. The CDR3 is made up of 13 amino acids. Here immunoSEQ multiplex PCR was the method, and the copy in TCRdb shows in-frame clones only, minus some. The data show 90,000 to 150,000 clones, roughly 91% seen once. As to this clone: The antigen remains unidentified.

The sequence was obtained from a human donor who received an intestinal transplant. The chain has TRBV29-1 and TRBJ1-1, with a weak D call TRBD1 (6 bases). The source material was unstimulated CD4+ T cells sorted from spleen or lymph node cells, sampled before intestinal transplant. The CDR3 nucleotides read TGCAGCGTCTCCTTGACAGGCCTCACTGAAGCTTTCTTT. It is translated as CSVSLTGLTEAFF.